Each of the 9 T cell receptor beta chains below was sequenced from the same sample in a study of technical replicates of blood from a few donors. Here immunoSEQ multiplex PCR was the method, and the copy in TCRdb shows in-frame clones only, minus some. The table lists 79,000 or so clones, roughly 96% of them singletons. Sequenced material: T cells isolated from PBMCs. The origin of the receptors is a human donor in good health.

This sequence joins TRBV2 and TRBJ2-1; TRBD2 aligns across 7 bases. Germline CDR1 reads SNHLY; CDR2 reads FYNNEI. This CDR3 has 15 amino acids. Germline trimming cut 7 bases from V and 0 bases from J; bases unmatched to any gene: 6. The CDR3 spells CASTKGLSSYNEQFF. The CDR3 nucleotides read TGTGCCAGCACAAAGGGACTATCCTCCTACAATGAGCAGTTCTTC.

The chain couples TRBV4-1 to TRBJ2-1; TRBD2 matches at 13 bases. Germline V gene data show CDR1 as MGHRA and CDR2 as YSYEKL. V was pared by 2 bases and J by 4 bases, with 2 bases of the junction left unmatched. This CDR3 is 16 amino acids long. The CDR3 DNA is TGCGCCAGCAGCCAACTGACTAGCGGGAGGTACAATGAGCAGTTCTTC. Encoded protein: CASSQLTSGRYNEQFF.

J is TRBJ2-7 and V is TRBV2; D is ambiguous. This CDR3 contains 14 residues. The V end was cut by 4 bases, the J end by 0 bases, with 10 bases between. Germline assignment: CDR1 SNHLY and CDR2 FYNNEI. CDR3: CASSALLSSYEQYF. DNA of the CDR3: TGTGCCAGCAGTGCTCTCCTGAGCTCCTACGAGCAGTACTTC.

This rearrangement joins TRBV9 to TRBJ2-7, with D possibly being TRBD2 (6 bases). This CDR3 contains 15 residues. Trimming removed 3 bases from V and 0 bases from J, with 13 bases in between. CDR1 and CDR2 (germline): SGDLS, YYNGEE. CDR3 sequence (DNA): TGTGCCAGCAGCGCCGCCGCGGGACTCTCCTACGAGCAGTACTTC. Translation gives CASSAAAGLSYEQYF.

This chain uses TRBV28 with TRBJ1-2, with TRBD1 identical over 7 bases. Trimming took 2 bases from V and 5 from J; bases not matched to a gene: 2. This CDR3 contains 13 residues. CDR1 MDHEN and CDR2 SYDVKM come from the germline V gene. CDR3 residues: CASSLRDRYGYTF. The CDR3 DNA reads TGTGCCAGCAGTTTAAGGGACAGATATGGCTACACCTTC.

This chain joins TRBV15 and TRBJ2-7; TRBD2 matches at 8 bases. The V gene end was trimmed by 5 bases and the J gene end by 7 bases; junction bases not matched to a gene: 13. Germline loops: CDR1 LNHNV, CDR2 YYDKDF (reference sequence). This CDR3 comprises 15 residues. The CDR3 DNA reads as TGTGCCACCAGCTCGGAGAAAGCGGGAGTAGGGGAGCAGTACTTC. This codes for CATSSEKAGVGEQYF.

V usage is TRBV19 and J usage is TRBJ1-1; 8 bases align to TRBD1. The CDR3 is 13 residues long. V lost 5 bases to trimming and J lost 8 bases; unmatched junction nucleotides: 7. Germline V gives CDR1 LNHDA, CDR2 SQIVND (reference sequence). CDR3 bases: TGTGCCAGTAGTGTCCAGGGGGCACCGGAAGCTTTCTTT. This gives the protein CASSVQGAPEAFF.

V is TRBV27 and J is TRBJ2-5; TRBD2 matches 11 bases. The CDR3 is made up of 16 amino acids. CDR1 and CDR2 (germline): MNHEY, SMNVEV (reference sequence). V dropped 7 bases and J dropped 4; count of bases not matched to a gene: 11. CDR3 DNA sequence: TGTGCCAGCAAGGGGTATAGCGGGAGGGCCGGAGAGACCCAGTACTTC. It is translated as CASKGYSGRAGETQYF.

The chain carries TRBV7-3 and TRBJ2-5; 11 nucleotides match TRBD2. V dropped 1 base and J dropped 5; count of bases not matched to a gene: 6. The CDR3 is made up of 16 amino acids. Germline-derived CDR1 and CDR2 are SGHTA and FQGTGA. CDR3 nucleotide sequence: TGTGCCAGCAGCTTAAATAGCGGGAGGGGCGTCGAGACCCAGTACTTC. Protein: CASSLNSGRGVETQYF. Drawing the rest from reference TRBV7-3 and TRBJ2-5, the complete variable domain is GAGVSQTPSNKVTEKGKYVELRCDPISGHTALYWYRQSLGQGPEFLIYFQGTGAADDSGLPNDRFFAVRPEGSVSTLKIQRTERGDSAVYLCASSLNSGRGVETQYFGPGTRLLVL.